This T cell receptor beta chain is drawn from a study of blood T cell repertoires in COVID-19. About the research overall: The United States, Italy and Spain were the sources of the acute and convalescent COVID-19 samples.

This CDR3 region has 16 residues. V was clipped by 3 bases and J by 1 base, with 15 bases between them. CDR1 is LNHDA, CDR2 SQIVND, per germline (reference sequence). Profiling relied on immunoSEQ multiplex PCR, and the TCRdb table lists in-frame clones only, not all of them. The table includes roughly 100,000 clones, 80% to 90% detected once. The specimen was peripheral blood. The genes are TRBV19 and TRBJ1-1; unclear D gene. This receptor was identified in a woman at least 80 years old with acute or convalescent COVID-19. The CDR3 loop is CASSMQLAVKNTEAFF. DNA of the CDR3: TGTGCCAGTAGTATGCAGCTGGCGGTAAAGAACACTGAAGCTTTCTTT.